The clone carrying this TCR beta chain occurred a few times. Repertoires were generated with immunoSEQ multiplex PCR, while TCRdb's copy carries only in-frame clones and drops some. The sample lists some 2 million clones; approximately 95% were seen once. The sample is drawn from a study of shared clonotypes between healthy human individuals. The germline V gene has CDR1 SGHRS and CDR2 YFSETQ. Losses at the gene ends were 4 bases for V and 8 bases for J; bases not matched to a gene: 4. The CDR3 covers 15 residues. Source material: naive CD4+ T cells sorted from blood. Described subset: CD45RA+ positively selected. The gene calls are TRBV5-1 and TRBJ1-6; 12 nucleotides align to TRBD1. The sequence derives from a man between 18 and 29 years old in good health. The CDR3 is CASSQGQGADSPLHF. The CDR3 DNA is TGCGCCAGCAGCCAGGGACAGGGGGCTGATTCACCCCTCCACTTT.